The 19 T cell receptor beta chains presented below share a single source sample, sequenced in a study of post-analysis software for immune sequencing data. Overall study results and limits: In patients, four to six TRBV segments were more frequent than in controls, with TRBV5-6, TRBV5-1 and TRBV20-1 among them.

Each TCR beta cDNA library carried unique molecular identifiers. TCRdb independently ran MiXCR on the PCR reads; one entry per CDR3 protein. This sample has about 820,000 distinct CDR3 sequences, with roughly half found just once. For these receptors, no antigen is known. Material for sequencing was blood. The receptors here all came from a girl aged 5 to 17 with multiple sclerosis.

The CDR3 DNA reads TGTGCCAGCAGCCAGCCGGCGGGGGGTAACTACGAGCAGTACTTC. Amino acids: CASSQPAGGNYEQYF. The V and J genes are TRBV12-3 or TRBV12-4 and TRBJ2-7; 8 bases line up with TRBD2. The CDR3 is 15 amino acids. J was trimmed by 3 bases and V by 6 bases; bases with no gene match: 10.

The CDR3 sequence: CASSSGQGDGRYNEQFF. CDR3 nucleotides: TGCGCCAGCAGCTCGGGACAGGGGGATGGAAGATACAATGAGCAGTTCTTC. The V call is TRBV5-1, the J call TRBJ2-1, with 11 bases identical to TRBD1. Germline lookup yields CDR1 SGHRS and CDR2 YFSETQ. This CDR3 is built from 17 residues. J was trimmed by 4 bases and V by 3 bases; bases with no gene match: 9.

This sequence joins TRBV12-3 or TRBV12-4 and TRBJ2-1; 14 bases match TRBD2. This CDR3 region has 17 residues. Unmatched junction bases numbered 11, after V lost 5 bases and J lost 8 bases. The CDR3 DNA reads TGTGCCAGCAGTCCCCGGACTAGCGGGGGGCCAAGGGATGAGCAGTTCTTC. It codes for CASSPRTSGGPRDEQFF.

The chain couples TRBV9 to TRBJ2-7; 10 nucleotides line up with TRBD2. Trimming removed 6 bases from V and 5 bases from J; junction bases left unmatched: 8. Germline V gives CDR1 SGDLS, CDR2 YYNGEE. The CDR3 sequence is 14 residues long. The CDR3 here is CASTTGLAGDEQYF. CDR3 coding DNA: TGTGCCAGCACCACGGGGCTAGCGGGGGACGAGCAGTACTTC.

This clonotype was seen more than once but under ten times. This chain links TRBV5-1 with TRBJ1-2; the match to TRBD1 covers 9 bases. CDR3 length: 14 residues. CDR1 is SGHRS, CDR2 YFSETQ, per germline. Unmatched junction bases numbered 4, after V lost 3 bases and J lost 4 bases. CDR3: CASSSGTGSYGYTF. CDR3 DNA sequence: TGCGCCAGCAGCTCCGGGACAGGGAGCTATGGCTACACCTTC.

V usage is TRBV20-1 and J usage is TRBJ2-1, with a possible D match to TRBD1 (6 bases). This CDR3 region has 13 residues. Trimming pared 6 bases from V and 0 bases from J, leaving 9 bases between. Germline V gives CDR1 DFQATT, CDR2 SNEGSKA (reference sequence). The CDR3 region has the DNA TGCAGTGCGGGGGCGAGCTCCTACAATGAGCAGTTCTTC. Translating gives CSAGASSYNEQFF.

This rearrangement joins TRBV20-1 to TRBJ2-3; tentatively, D is TRBD2 (6 bases). Trimming shortened V by 3 bases and J by 3 bases, and 16 bases separated the two germline ends. The germline CDR1 and CDR2 sequences are DFQATT and SNEGSKA (reference sequence). The CDR3 is made up of 15 amino acids. The CDR3 sequence: CSARDPGVGTDTQYF. The CDR3 DNA sequence: TGCAGTGCTAGGGACCCGGGAGTTGGGACAGATACGCAGTATTTT.

In this sample, this clonotype turned up a few times. V gene TRBV12-3 or TRBV12-4 combines with J gene TRBJ1-5; D uncertain. CDR3 length equals 14 residues. Trimming cost V 1 base and J 4 bases, with 8 bases left between them. The CDR3 loop reads CASSLEAENQPQHF. The CDR3 DNA reads TGTGCCAGCAGTTTAGAGGCGGAAAATCAGCCCCAGCATTTT.

The chain joins TRBV20-1 to TRBJ1-2; TRBD1 is a possible D gene (6 bases). The CDR3 runs to 15 residues. Trimming removed 2 bases at V and 1 base at J, with 14 bases between. Germline CDR1 is DFQATT and CDR2 is SNEGSKA (reference sequence). CDR3 residues: CSARPGGGFNYGYTF. CDR3 nucleotides: TGCAGTGCTAGACCTGGGGGCGGATTTAACTATGGCTACACCTTC.

This clonotype was found a few times. The chain links TRBV15 to TRBJ1-2; D might be TRBD1 (5 bases). The CDR3 runs 14 residues. Germline CDR1 reads LNHNV; CDR2 reads YYDKDF (reference sequence). The V end lost 0 bases, the J end lost 4 bases, and 9 bases lay between the germline ends. The CDR3 spells CATSRDRTLYGYTF. DNA for the CDR3: TGTGCCACCAGCAGAGATAGGACACTCTATGGCTACACCTTC.

This clonotype was counted a few times. V is TRBV7-9 and J is TRBJ1-4, with D unclear. Germline values: CDR1 SEHNR, CDR2 FQNEAQ (reference sequence). V gave up 7 bases and J gave up 2 bases, with 11 bases separating them. The CDR3 extends over 14 amino acids. CDR3 coding DNA: TGTGCCAGCACCGCAACCTGGACTAATGAAAAACTGTTTTTT. Protein: CASTATWTNEKLFF.

The CDR3 loop is CASSPHRTGTGGGSVYEQYF. CDR3 DNA: TGCGCCAGCAGCCCCCACCGGACAGGGACCGGGGGTGGGAGTGTTTACGAGCAGTACTTC. The chain combines TRBV5-1 with TRBJ2-7; 8 nucleotides align to TRBD1. Germline lookup yields CDR1 SGHRS and CDR2 YFSETQ. CDR3 length: 20 residues. The trim removed 4 bases at V and 4 bases at J, leaving 25 bases unmatched.

The genes are TRBV6-4 and TRBJ2-7; 9 nucleotides match TRBD1. CDR3 length: 14 residues. Trimming at V came to 6 bases and at J to 1 base, leaving 4 bases not matched to a gene. CDR1 is MRHNA, CDR2 SNTAGT, per germline. Written as DNA, the CDR3 is TGTGCCAGCAGGGGGGACAGGGCGTCCTACGAGCAGTACTTC. As protein: CASRGDRASYEQYF.

The sample holds a few counts of this clonotype. The junction departs from the called germline gene at one end, perhaps through a read error. CDR3 in DNA: TGTGCCAGCAGCCCCGGACAGGGGGCGCGATATGGCTACACCTTC. Translated, it gives CASSPGQGARYGYTF. V and J are TRBV5-1 and TRBJ1-2, with 11 nucleotides matching TRBD1. CDR1 SGHRS and CDR2 YFSETQ come from the germline V gene. The CDR3 totals 15 residues. The full variable domain, with the rest looked up from reference TRBV5-1 and TRBJ1-2, is KAGVTQTPRYLIKTRGQQVTLSCSPISGHRSVSWYQQTPGQGLQFLFEYFSETQRNKGNFPGRFSGRQFSNSRSEMNVSTLELGDSALYLCASSPGQGARYGYTFGSGTRLTVV.

The chain has TRBV29-1 and TRBJ1-1, with unresolved D. V dropped 1 base and J dropped 0 bases, with 6 bases sitting between them. This CDR3 region has 13 residues. From germline, CDR1 is SQVTM and CDR2 ANQGSEA. As DNA, the CDR3 is TGCAGCGTTGAAGGGGTCATGAACACTGAAGCTTTCTTT. It translates to CSVEGVMNTEAFF.

The chain combines TRBV9 with TRBJ2-4, with no clear D. The CDR3 extends over 13 amino acids. Germline CDR1 is SGDLS and CDR2 is YYNGEE. Between the trimmed V and J ends, which lost 1 base and 13 bases, there was a span of 15 bases. CDR3 DNA sequence: TGTGCCAGCAGCGTACCTTCGGGTGGTGAGCAGTACTTC. Its protein is CASSVPSGGEQYF.

The chain combines TRBV2 with TRBJ2-7, with D tentatively TRBD2 (6 bases). Per the germline V gene, CDR1 is SNHLY and CDR2 is FYNNEI. The CDR3 runs 15 residues. V gave up 2 bases and J gave up 0 bases, with 11 bases separating them. The DNA of the CDR3 is TGTGCCAGCAGTGAATTGGGACTCGACTCCTACGAGCAGTACTTC. It encodes CASSELGLDSYEQYF.

This clonotype has just a few counts. This chain links TRBV5-1 with TRBJ2-7; 12 bases line up with TRBD2. V trimming: 7 bases; J trimming: 2 bases; junction bases outside the gene matches: 4. This CDR3 spans 14 amino acids. Germline lookup yields CDR1 SGHRS and CDR2 YFSETQ. The DNA for the CDR3 is TGCGCCAGCCGCACTAGCGGGGGGACCTACGAGCAGTACTTC. Translated: CASRTSGGTYEQYF.

This clonotype was seen a handful of times. The V and J genes are TRBV20-1 and TRBJ2-3; 8 bases are shared with TRBD1. This CDR3 is built from 15 residues. Trimming cost V 5 bases and J 0 bases; bases outside gene matches: 7. The germline V gene encodes CDR1 DFQATT and CDR2 SNEGSKA (reference sequence). CDR3 amino acids: CSAGWTGSSTDTQYF. The CDR3 DNA reads as TGCAGTGCTGGATGGACAGGGTCGAGCACAGATACGCAGTATTTT.